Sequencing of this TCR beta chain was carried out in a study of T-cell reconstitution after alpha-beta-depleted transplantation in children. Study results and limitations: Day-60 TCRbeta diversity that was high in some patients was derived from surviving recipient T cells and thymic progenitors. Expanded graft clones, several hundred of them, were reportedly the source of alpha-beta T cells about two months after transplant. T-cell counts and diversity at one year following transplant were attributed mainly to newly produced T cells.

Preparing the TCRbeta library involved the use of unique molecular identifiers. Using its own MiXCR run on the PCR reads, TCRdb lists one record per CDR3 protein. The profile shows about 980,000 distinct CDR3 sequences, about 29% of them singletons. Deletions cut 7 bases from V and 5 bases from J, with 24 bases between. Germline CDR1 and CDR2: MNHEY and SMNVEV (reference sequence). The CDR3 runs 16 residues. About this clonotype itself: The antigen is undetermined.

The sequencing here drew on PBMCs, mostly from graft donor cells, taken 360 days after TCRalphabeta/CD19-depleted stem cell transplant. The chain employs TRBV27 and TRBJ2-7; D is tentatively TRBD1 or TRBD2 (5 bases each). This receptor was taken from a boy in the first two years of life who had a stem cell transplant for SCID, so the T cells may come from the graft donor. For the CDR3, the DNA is TGTGCCAGCACTTCCTATGGGACCGGGGTCAACAACGAGCAGTACTTC. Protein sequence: CASTSYGTGVNNEQYF.